This TCR beta chain is from a study of blood T cell repertoires in COVID-19 (dated by TCRdb to about 2020). About the full investigation: Collaborator samples came from the United States, Italy and Spain and covered acute and convalescent phases of COVID-19. The prospective study material was composed of cDNA or gDNA derived from T cells, B-cell-depleted T cells, or PBMCs. A freely available public database, intended as a resource for researchers studying the immune response to SARS-CoV-2, is where the repertoires were released. HLA class I and class II types, where available, came from metadata supplied by the sample provider rather than from assay-based typing. The samples were drawn from the first 160 participants of the ongoing ImmuneRACE study and from some 1,300 subjects provided by 6 global collaborators. The sample metadata nearly always contained a de-identified subject ID, COVID-19 status, age in years and sex. Deeply sampled blood TCRbeta repertoires from subjects exposed to, actively infected with, or recovered from COVID-19 were included in the dataset.

In the case of this clone: Its antigen is unknown. No much larger clone is present one base from it, and per-base qualities are unavailable.

TCRbeta CDR3 regions were amplified from genomic DNA using the immunoSEQ Assay, a bias-controlled multiplex PCR. Turning to the authors' computational methods: The number of nucleated cells in each sample was estimated by amplification of reference gene primers within the assay. To quantify the absolute abundance of each unique TCRbeta CDR3 rearrangement, sequence reads were collapsed and filtered. For each sample, productive Simpson clonality was calculated by taking the square root of Simpson's diversity index across productive rearrangements. TCRdb re-hosts the immuneACCESS table, in-frame sequences only. Its copies lack some clones; in the studies checked, an unresolved V gene accounts for under half of them, and the cause for the rest is not known. V and J calls and clone size come straight from that table; D and trimming were deduced from the DNA. The sample table contains 60,000 or so clones; only one count was recorded for about 89% of them. 6.9% of the sample lies in the top ten.

Whole blood was collected in K2EDTA tubes by collaborating institutions according to the institutions' own protocols. For TCRbeta analysis, collaborator samples were shipped as frozen whole blood, as isolated PBMCs, or as DNA extracted from either sample type. Trimming removed 4 bases from V and 8 bases from J, leaving 9 bases between the germline ends. Taken from cysteine to phenylalanine, the CDR3 has 12 residues. The DNA shown is the 36-base CDR3, in frame from base 1. The germline V gene encodes CDR1 KGHSH and CDR2 LQKENI. The paper as a whole reports these results and caveats: The amount of clinical and demographic metadata varied by source and participant and was provided uncurated.

Here the chain combines TRBV18 and TRBJ2-1; no D segment can be confidently identified. This sequence was found in a man aged 55-75 years with active or convalescent COVID-19. The specimen sequenced was peripheral blood. The nucleotides are TGTGCCAGCTCACAGAGTGAGGATGAGCAGTTCTTC. The translation is CASSQSEDEQFF.